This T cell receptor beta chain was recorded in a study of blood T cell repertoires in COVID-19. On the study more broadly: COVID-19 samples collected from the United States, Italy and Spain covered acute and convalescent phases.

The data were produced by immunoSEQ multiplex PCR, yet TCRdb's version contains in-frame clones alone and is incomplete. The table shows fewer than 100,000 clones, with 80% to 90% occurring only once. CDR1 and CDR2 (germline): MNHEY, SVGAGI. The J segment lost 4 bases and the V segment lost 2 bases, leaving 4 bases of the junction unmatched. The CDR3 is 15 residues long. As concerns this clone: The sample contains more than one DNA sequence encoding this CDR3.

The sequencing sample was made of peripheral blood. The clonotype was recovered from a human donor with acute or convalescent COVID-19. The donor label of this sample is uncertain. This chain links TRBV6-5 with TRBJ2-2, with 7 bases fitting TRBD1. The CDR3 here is CASSYPGTATGELFF. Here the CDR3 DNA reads TGTGCCAGCAGTTACCCTGGGACAGCCACCGGGGAGCTGTTTTTT.